Below are 9 T cell receptor beta chains sequenced from a single sample in a study of blood T cells in healthy people across ages. Alongside a J-beta primer mix, a sample-barcoded 5' primer served in a second PCR lasting roughly 7 to 11 cycles. TCRdb analysed the 5' RACE reads with MiXCR anew, one entry per CDR3 protein. The profile shows about 970,000 distinct CDR3 sequences, about 53% of them singletons. The sequencing sample was made of blood. The receptor source for this set is a woman in her sixties or seventies in good health.

This clonotype occurred a few times. V usage is TRBV29-1 and J usage is TRBJ2-5; TRBD2 aligns across 7 bases. The CDR3 spans 13 residues. Germline CDR1 is SQVTM and CDR2 is ANQGSEA. J lost 1 base, V lost 7 bases, and 6 bases had no gene match. This chain's CDR3 is CSAPGGIQETQYF. The CDR3 region has the DNA TGCAGCGCCCCCGGGGGGATCCAAGAGACCCAGTACTTC.

V is TRBV7-2 and J is TRBJ2-5; possibly TRBD1 or TRBD2 for D (5 bases each). V was pared by 1 base and J by 9 bases, with 15 bases between. This CDR3 has 14 amino acids. The germline V gene has CDR1 SGHTA and CDR2 FQGNSA. The CDR3: CASSLEGDPLPQYF. DNA of the CDR3: TGTGCCAGCAGCTTAGAAGGGGACCCACTTCCCCAGTACTTC.

This clonotype was detected only a few times. This chain connects TRBV9 to TRBJ2-7; D not certain. V lost 3 bases and J 1 base, leaving 14 bases between the germline ends. There are 15 residues in the CDR3. Per germline, CDR1 SGDLS and CDR2 YYNGEE. The CDR3 nucleotides are TGTGCCAGCAGCGCCCAACTTGCTGCGTCCTACGAGCAGTACTTC. Protein sequence: CASSAQLAASYEQYF.

This clonotype occurred a few times. The J gene is TRBJ2-7, the V gene TRBV27; D is undetermined. The J call is doubtful: the DNA matches TRBJ2-5 better. The CDR3 sequence is 13 residues long. Germline V gives CDR1 MNHEY, CDR2 SMNVEV (reference sequence). This CDR3 reads CASSPRQWETQYF. The DNA of the CDR3 is TGTGCCAGCAGCCCTCGTCAGTGGGAGACCCAGTACTTC.

This chain links TRBV24-1 with TRBJ2-7, with a possible D match to TRBD1 (5 bases). Germline lookup yields CDR1 KGHDR and CDR2 SFDVKD. The CDR3 totals 16 residues. The germline V and J ends were trimmed by 5 bases and 1 base, with 17 bases remaining between them. DNA of the CDR3: TGTGCCACCAGTGGCCTCTCAGGGAAAGGATCCTACGAGCAGTACTTC. It codes for CATSGLSGKGSYEQYF.

The gene calls are TRBV7-2 and TRBJ1-6; 9 positions match TRBD1. Trimming took 2 bases from V and 9 from J; bases not matched to a gene: 14. The CDR3 length is 18 residues. Looked up from germline, CDR1 is SGHTA and CDR2 is FQGNSA. CDR3 amino acids: CASSLLGQGRLRSSPLHF. The CDR3 DNA follows: TGTGCCAGCAGCTTATTGGGACAGGGTCGCCTCCGGAGTTCACCCCTCCACTTT. Full variable domain (rest looked up from reference TRBV7-2 and TRBJ1-6): GAGVSQSPSNKVTEKGKDVELRCDPISGHTALYWYRQSLGQGLEFLIYFQGNSAPDKSGLPSDRFSAERTGGSVSTLTIQRTQQEDSAVYLCASSLLGQGRLRSSPLHFGNGTRLTVT.

V is TRBV12-3 or TRBV12-4 and J is TRBJ2-1, with a weak D call TRBD2 (6 bases). With 6 bases removed from V and 6 bases from J, the gap between germline ends came to 9 bases. This CDR3 is 12 amino acids long. The CDR3 DNA sequence: TGTGCCAGCAGGTATAGCGGCAATGAGCAGTTCTTC. Translated: CASRYSGNEQFF.

The chain is built from TRBV21-1 and TRBJ2-7; no check of the table's D call, TRBD1, against the DNA was made. TRBV21-1 is recorded as a pseudogene. The CDR3 is 18 residues long. The CDR3 DNA reads as TGTGCCAGCAGCCGCCGGGACAGGGGTGGAAATAAGTACAATGAGCAGTACTTC. This encodes CASSRRDRGGNKYNEQYF.

The table lists this clonotype with a few counts. This chain connects TRBV3-1 to TRBJ2-3; D remains unclear. In germline, CDR1 is LGHDT, CDR2 YNNKEL (reference sequence). This CDR3 region has 13 residues. V lost 3 bases to trimming and J lost 5 bases, with 9 bases between them. The CDR3 spells CASSHTPGDTQYF. The DNA for the CDR3 is TGTGCCAGCAGCCATACCCCAGGAGATACGCAGTATTTT.